This entry is about one T cell receptor beta chain. Its target is not known. This record belongs to a study of cytomegalovirus exposure and HLA in healthy donors. On the study more broadly: An early data release held 80 million or so unique TCRs from HLA-typed donors.

Overall study results and limits: In a later analysis, the majority of CMV-associated beta chains seemingly showed HLA restriction.

The primer mix had 60 Vbeta and 13 Jbeta primers. Sequenced by immunoSEQ multiplex PCR; TCRdb stores in-frame clones only, minus some. The sample has 200,000 to 250,000 clones; 70% to 90% are singletons. The CDR3 spans 13 residues. Germline-derived CDR1 and CDR2 are SGHDT and YYEEEE. Germline trimming cut 5 bases from V and 5 bases from J; bases unmatched to any gene: 6. The V call is TRBV5-6, the J call TRBJ2-5; the match to TRBD1 covers 7 bases. This receptor was obtained from a man younger than 40 in good health and CMV-seronegative. The sequenced material came from PBMCs. The CDR3 loop is CASRKQGRETQYF. The DNA for the CDR3 is TGTGCCAGCAGGAAACAGGGGCGGGAGACCCAGTACTTC.